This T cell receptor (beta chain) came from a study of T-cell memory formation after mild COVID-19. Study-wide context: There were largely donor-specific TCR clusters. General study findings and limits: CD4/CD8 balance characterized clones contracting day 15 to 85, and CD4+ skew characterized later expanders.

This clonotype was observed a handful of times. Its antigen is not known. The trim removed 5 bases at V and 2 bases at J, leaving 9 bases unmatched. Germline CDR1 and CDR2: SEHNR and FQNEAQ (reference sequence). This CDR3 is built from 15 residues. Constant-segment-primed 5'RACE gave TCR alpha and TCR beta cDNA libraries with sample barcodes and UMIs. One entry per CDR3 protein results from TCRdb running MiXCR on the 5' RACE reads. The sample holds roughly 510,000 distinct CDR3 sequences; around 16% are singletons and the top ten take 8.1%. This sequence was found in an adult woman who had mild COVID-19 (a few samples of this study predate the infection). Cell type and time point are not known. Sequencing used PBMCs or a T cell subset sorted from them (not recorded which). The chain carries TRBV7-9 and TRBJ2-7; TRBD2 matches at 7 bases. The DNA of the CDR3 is TGTGCCAGCAGCGGGAGGGACGTAGGGACCTACGAGCAGTACTTC. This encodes CASSGRDVGTYEQYF.